A selection of T cell receptor beta chains follows, all from one sample in a study of cytomegalovirus exposure and HLA in healthy donors. Here immunoSEQ multiplex PCR was the method, and the copy in TCRdb shows in-frame clones only, minus some. The sample carries over 200,000 clones, about 91% recorded once. Sequencing was done on a sample of PBMCs. The receptors derive from a woman between 18 and 29 years old in good health and CMV-seronegative. Each CDR3 is given with its conserved first and last residue. The D gene is left open where the match is weak. Clone size is not always given. Where it is, it says once, few, many or a class for expanded clones.

clone size	V gene	J gene	D gene	CDR3 protein	CDR3 DNA
-	TRBV7-6	TRBJ2-1	TRBD2	CASSLVTGGNEQFF	TGTGCCAGCAGCTTAGTGACCGGGGGGAATGAGCAGTTCTTC
-	TRBV9	TRBJ2-3	TRBD1	CASSLRGGSSTDTQYF	TGTGCCAGCAGCCTTCGAGGGGGCAGTAGCACAGATACGCAGTATTTT
-	TRBV6-5	TRBJ1-1	TRBD1	CASSSGGIAEAFF	TGTGCCAGCAGTTCAGGGGGCATCGCTGAAGCTTTCTTT
-	TRBV12-5	TRBJ2-7	TRBD1	CASGLVGWTGSNYETYEQYF	TGTGCTAGTGGTTTGGTAGGCTGGACAGGGAGCAATTATGAGACCTACGAGCAGTACTTC
-	TRBV5-1	TRBJ2-3	-	CASIGSREDTQYF	TGCGCCAGCATAGGTAGCCGAGAAGATACGCAGTATTTT
-	TRBV27	TRBJ1-4	-	CASSLNGPNEKLFF	TGTGCCAGCAGTTTAAATGGGCCTAATGAAAAACTGTTTTTT
-	TRBV4-1	TRBJ2-7	-	CASSLRQVGYEQYF	TGCGCCAGCAGCCTCCGACAGGTGGGCTACGAGCAGTACTTC
-	TRBV11-2	TRBJ2-5	-	CASSLDGADQETQYF	TGTGCCAGCAGCTTAGACGGCGCGGACCAAGAGACCCAGTACTTC
-	TRBV20-1	TRBJ2-1	-	CSARGRGQFF	TGCAGTGCTAGGGGGAGAGGGCAGTTCTTC
-	TRBV27	TRBJ1-5	-	CASGIIGNQPQHF	TGTGCCTCCGGGATTATCGGCAATCAGCCCCAGCATTTT
-	TRBV7-8	TRBJ1-3	-	CASSPMGGAGNTIYF	TGTGCCAGCAGCCCGATGGGGGGGGCTGGAAACACCATATATTTT
-	TRBV5-4	TRBJ2-1	-	CASSLVGEYSYNEQFF	TGTGCCAGCAGCTTGGTCGGGGAATACTCCTACAATGAGCAGTTCTTC
-	TRBV2	TRBJ1-3	-	CASSEGGLFSGNTIYF	TGTGCCAGCAGTGAGGGGGGACTGTTCTCTGGAAACACCATATATTTT
-	TRBV19	TRBJ1-2	-	CASSIAGGEYYGYTF	TGTGCCAGTAGTATAGCTGGGGGCGAGTACTATGGCTACACCTTC
-	TRBV11-2	TRBJ2-5	-	CASSLVTEQETQYF	TGTGCCAGCAGCTTAGTTACAGAACAAGAGACCCAGTACTTC
-	TRBV27	TRBJ1-1	-	CASRSLAGSTEAFF	TGTGCCAGCAGGTCCTTGGCGGGTAGCACTGAAGCTTTCTTT
-	TRBV9	TRBJ2-7	TRBD2	CASSVLAGDDEQYF	TGTGCCAGCAGCGTCCTAGCGGGAGATGATGAGCAGTACTTC
-	TRBV7-2	TRBJ2-5	-	CASSFFTEETQYF	TGTGCCAGCAGCTTCTTCACAGAAGAGACCCAGTACTTC
-	TRBV4-2	TRBJ2-1	-	CASSQPTVASYNEQFF	TGTGCCAGCAGCCAACCTACAGTCGCGTCCTACAATGAGCAGTTCTTC
once	TRBV5-6	TRBJ2-7	-	CASSWGLEQYF	TGTGCCAGCAGCTGGGGGCTGGAGCAGTACTTC
-	TRBV9	TRBJ2-7	-	CASSDSLSNPGEGYEQYF	TGTGCCAGCAGCGACAGTCTCTCTAACCCAGGGGAGGGTTACGAGCAGTACTTC
-	TRBV5-4	TRBJ1-1	-	CASNSGGETNTEAFF	TGTGCCAGCAACTCGGGCGGGGAAACAAACACTGAAGCTTTCTTT
-	TRBV28	TRBJ1-5	-	CASSPLQGTGNQPQHF	TGTGCCAGCAGTCCATTACAGGGAACGGGCAATCAGCCCCAGCATTTT
-	TRBV14	TRBJ1-2	-	CASSPRRESGHGYTF	TGTGCCAGCAGCCCGCGTCGGGAGTCGGGGCATGGCTACACCTTC
-	TRBV15	TRBJ2-2	TRBD2	CATSRGYRLAGRGTGELFF	TGTGCCACCAGCAGAGGCTATAGACTAGCGGGTCGGGGCACCGGGGAGCTGTTTTTT
-	TRBV9	TRBJ2-1	-	CASSVEAPYGNEQFF	TGTGCCAGCAGCGTAGAGGCCCCCTACGGGAATGAGCAGTTCTTC
-	TRBV27	TRBJ2-2	TRBD2	CATPTSGRTGELFF	TGTGCCACCCCGACTAGCGGGAGAACCGGGGAGCTGTTTTTT
-	TRBV10-3	TRBJ1-1	TRBD1	CAISEDRGRFNTEAFF	TGTGCCATCAGTGAGGACAGGGGGCGGTTTAACACTGAAGCTTTCTTT
-	TRBV28	TRBJ2-1	-	CASSTASGGGNEQFF	TGTGCCAGCAGTACCGCCAGCGGAGGAGGGAATGAGCAGTTCTTC
-	TRBV30	TRBJ2-6	-	CAWSVPTVDSGANVLTF	TGTGCCTGGAGTGTACCGACTGTGGACTCTGGGGCCAACGTCCTGACTTTC
-	TRBV29-1	TRBJ2-7	TRBD2	CSVGGRLAYEQYF	TGCAGCGTCGGGGGGAGACTAGCGTACGAGCAGTACTTC
-	TRBV2	TRBJ2-2	-	CASKEGHTGELFF	TGTGCCAGCAAGGAGGGGCACACCGGGGAGCTGTTTTTT
-	TRBV4-3	TRBJ2-2	-	CASSLGSATGELFF	TGCGCCAGCAGCCTCGGTTCCGCGACAGGGGAGCTGTTTTTT